This is a list of T cell receptor beta chains from one sample in a study of blood T cell repertoires in COVID-19. Profiled with immunoSEQ multiplex PCR; TCRdb holds only in-frame clones, not every one. The sample has 150,000 to 200,000 clones; around 85% are singletons. The sequencing input was PBMCs or T cells enriched from blood (not recorded which). The receptors derive from a man aged 35 to 55 who had recovered from COVID-19. Each CDR3 is given with its conserved first and last residue. Fields, in order: clone size, D gene, V gene, J gene, CDR3 length, CDR3 protein, CDR3 DNA. A D gene is named only where the DNA matches it firmly. Clone size is shown for a subset of rows, as once, few, many or a class of expanded clone.

clone_size: -
d_call: -
v_call: TRBV5-1
j_call: TRBJ1-4
cdr3_length: 14
cdr3_aa: CASSSDISNEKLFF
cdr3_nt: TGCGCCAGCAGCTCGGACATCTCTAATGAAAAACTGTTTTTT

clone_size: -
d_call: -
v_call: TRBV19
j_call: TRBJ1-4
cdr3_length: 13
cdr3_aa: CASTGRWGEKLFF
cdr3_nt: TGTGCCAGTACAGGGAGGTGGGGTGAAAAACTGTTTTTT

clone_size: -
d_call: TRBD2
v_call: TRBV19
j_call: TRBJ2-2
cdr3_length: 16
cdr3_aa: CASSILLASSPGELFF
cdr3_nt: TGTGCCAGTAGTATCCTACTAGCGAGCTCTCCCGGGGAGCTGTTTTTT

clone_size: -
d_call: TRBD1
v_call: TRBV29-1
j_call: TRBJ1-3
cdr3_length: 13
cdr3_aa: CSVMTGSGNTIYF
cdr3_nt: TGCAGCGTTATGACAGGGTCGGGAAACACCATATATTTT

clone_size: -
d_call: TRBD1
v_call: TRBV5-1
j_call: TRBJ1-1
cdr3_length: 19
cdr3_aa: CASSSRSLDRLLMNTEAFF
cdr3_nt: TGCGCCAGCAGCTCCCGTTCCCTGGACAGGCTACTCATGAACACTGAAGCTTTCTTT

clone_size: -
d_call: -
v_call: TRBV12-3/TRBV12-4
j_call: TRBJ1-1
cdr3_length: 12
cdr3_aa: CASSVRGTEAFF
cdr3_nt: TGTGCCAGCAGTGTCAGGGGAACTGAAGCTTTCTTT

clone_size: -
d_call: -
v_call: TRBV30
j_call: TRBJ1-2
cdr3_length: 14
cdr3_aa: CAWSLPVRGYGYTF
cdr3_nt: TGTGCCTGGAGTCTCCCCGTACGGGGCTATGGCTACACCTTC

clone_size: -
d_call: -
v_call: TRBV24-1
j_call: TRBJ2-2
cdr3_length: 13
cdr3_aa: CATSAASSGELFF
cdr3_nt: TGTGCCACCAGTGCAGCGTCTTCCGGGGAGCTGTTTTTT

clone_size: -
d_call: TRBD2
v_call: TRBV5-1
j_call: TRBJ2-3
cdr3_length: 18
cdr3_aa: CASSLYGTSGGLTDTQYF
cdr3_nt: TGCGCCAGCAGCTTGTACGGGACTAGCGGGGGACTCACAGATACGCAGTATTTT

clone_size: once
d_call: TRBD1
v_call: TRBV19
j_call: TRBJ1-6
cdr3_length: 15
cdr3_aa: CASTMGQGENSPLHF
cdr3_nt: TGTGCCAGTACCATGGGACAGGGGGAAAATTCACCCCTCCACTTT

clone_size: -
d_call: -
v_call: TRBV30
j_call: TRBJ1-2
cdr3_length: 11
cdr3_aa: CAWGQVYGYTF
cdr3_nt: TGTGCCTGGGGGCAGGTTTATGGCTACACCTTC

clone_size: once
d_call: -
v_call: TRBV7-9
j_call: TRBJ2-1
cdr3_length: 14
cdr3_aa: CASSLGTSLNEQFF
cdr3_nt: TGTGCCAGCAGCTTGGGGACTTCCCTTAATGAGCAGTTCTTC

clone_size: -
d_call: -
v_call: TRBV5-4
j_call: TRBJ1-2
cdr3_length: 15
cdr3_aa: CASSLDGGNNYGYTF
cdr3_nt: TGTGCCAGCAGCTTGGATGGGGGGAATAACTATGGCTACACCTTC

clone_size: few
d_call: -
v_call: TRBV2
j_call: TRBJ2-7
cdr3_length: 11
cdr3_aa: CASTSRVEQYF
cdr3_nt: TGTGCCAGCACCTCGCGCGTCGAGCAGTACTTC

clone_size: -
d_call: TRBD1
v_call: TRBV3-1/TRBV3-2
j_call: TRBJ1-1
cdr3_length: 15
cdr3_aa: CASSYSGGRVGEAFF
cdr3_nt: TGTGCCAGCAGCTACTCAGGGGGCAGGGTCGGTGAAGCTTTCTTT

clone_size: -
d_call: -
v_call: TRBV3-1/TRBV3-2
j_call: TRBJ1-2
cdr3_length: 12
cdr3_aa: CASSQVPNGYTF
cdr3_nt: TGTGCCAGCAGCCAAGTCCCTAATGGCTACACCTTC

clone_size: -
d_call: -
v_call: TRBV5-6
j_call: TRBJ2-2
cdr3_length: 16
cdr3_aa: CASSLAPRAFTGELFF
cdr3_nt: TGTGCCAGCAGCTTGGCCCCGAGGGCCTTTACCGGGGAGCTGTTTTTT

clone_size: -
d_call: TRBD1
v_call: TRBV28
j_call: TRBJ1-4
cdr3_length: 15
cdr3_aa: CASSIPGQALEKLFF
cdr3_nt: TGTGCCAGCAGCATCCCGGGACAGGCCCTTGAAAAACTGTTTTTT

clone_size: once
d_call: TRBD1
v_call: TRBV5-1
j_call: TRBJ1-2
cdr3_length: 14
cdr3_aa: CASSSGQRIYGYTF
cdr3_nt: TGCGCCAGCAGCTCGGGACAGAGAATCTATGGCTACACCTTC

clone_size: -
d_call: -
v_call: TRBV29-1
j_call: TRBJ1-1
cdr3_length: 14
cdr3_aa: CSVRQGGENTEAFF
cdr3_nt: TGCAGCGTTCGGCAGGGAGGTGAGAACACTGAAGCTTTCTTT

clone_size: -
d_call: -
v_call: TRBV2
j_call: TRBJ1-2
cdr3_length: 13
cdr3_aa: CASRVQGNYGYTF
cdr3_nt: TGTGCCAGCAGGGTACAGGGTAACTATGGCTACACCTTC

clone_size: once
d_call: -
v_call: TRBV6-5
j_call: TRBJ2-2
cdr3_length: 13
cdr3_aa: CASVLRGTGELFF
cdr3_nt: TGTGCCAGCGTACTCAGGGGAACCGGGGAGCTGTTTTTT

clone_size: -
d_call: TRBD1
v_call: TRBV14
j_call: TRBJ1-1
cdr3_length: 16
cdr3_aa: CASSQVPGQGSTEAFF
cdr3_nt: TGTGCCAGCAGCCAAGTACCGGGACAGGGTTCTACTGAAGCTTTCTTT

clone_size: -
d_call: -
v_call: TRBV10-3
j_call: TRBJ2-7
cdr3_length: 13
cdr3_aa: CAISAGPSYEQYF
cdr3_nt: TGTGCCATCAGTGCGGGTCCCTCCTACGAGCAGTACTTC

clone_size: -
d_call: -
v_call: TRBV7-3
j_call: TRBJ1-2
cdr3_length: 11
cdr3_aa: CASGRNYGYTF
cdr3_nt: TGTGCCAGCGGGCGAAATTATGGCTACACCTTC

clone_size: -
d_call: -
v_call: TRBV20-1
j_call: TRBJ1-5
cdr3_length: 14
cdr3_aa: CSASWRGVDQPQHF
cdr3_nt: TGCAGTGCTAGTTGGCGGGGAGTGGATCAGCCCCAGCATTTT

clone_size: -
d_call: TRBD1
v_call: TRBV7-6
j_call: TRBJ1-3
cdr3_length: 17
cdr3_aa: CASSLGPQGATGNTIYF
cdr3_nt: TGTGCCAGCAGCTTAGGCCCCCAGGGGGCCACTGGAAACACCATATATTTT

clone_size: once
d_call: -
v_call: TRBV2
j_call: TRBJ1-1
cdr3_length: 13
cdr3_aa: CAGGRDWNTEAFF
cdr3_nt: TGTGCCGGGGGGAGGGATTGGAACACTGAAGCTTTCTTT

clone_size: -
d_call: -
v_call: TRBV28
j_call: TRBJ1-6
cdr3_length: 15
cdr3_aa: CASSLDSRYNSPLHF
cdr3_nt: TGTGCCAGCAGTCTAGACAGCCGCTATAATTCACCCCTCCACTTT

clone_size: once
d_call: -
v_call: TRBV11-3
j_call: TRBJ1-3
cdr3_length: 18
cdr3_aa: CASSLVSGETSTHNTIYF
cdr3_nt: TGTGCCAGCAGCTTAGTCTCTGGGGAGACCTCGACCCATAACACCATATATTTT

clone_size: many
d_call: -
v_call: TRBV5-1
j_call: TRBJ1-1
cdr3_length: 14
cdr3_aa: CASSSRTGDTEAFF
cdr3_nt: TGCGCCAGCAGCTCACGTACAGGAGACACTGAAGCTTTCTTT

clone_size: -
d_call: TRBD1
v_call: TRBV5-6
j_call: TRBJ2-3
cdr3_length: 14
cdr3_aa: CASSYGQGTDTQYF
cdr3_nt: TGTGCCAGCAGCTACGGACAGGGCACAGATACGCAGTATTTT

clone_size: -
d_call: TRBD1
v_call: TRBV7-9
j_call: TRBJ1-4
cdr3_length: 15
cdr3_aa: CASSLDTGGNEKLFF
cdr3_nt: TGTGCCAGCAGCTTAGACACAGGGGGGAATGAAAAACTGTTTTTT

clone_size: few
d_call: -
v_call: TRBV10-1
j_call: TRBJ2-1
cdr3_length: 12
cdr3_aa: CAILVVTGVEFF
cdr3_nt: TGCGCCATCCTCGTAGTGACGGGAGTCGAGTTCTTC

clone_size: -
d_call: -
v_call: TRBV18
j_call: TRBJ2-5
cdr3_length: 15
cdr3_aa: CASSPRGPPQETQYF
cdr3_nt: TGTGCCAGCTCTCCCCGGGGTCCTCCCCAAGAGACCCAGTACTTC

clone_size: -
d_call: TRBD2
v_call: TRBV5-1
j_call: TRBJ2-5
cdr3_length: 17
cdr3_aa: CASSFSLAGAKQETQYF
cdr3_nt: TGCGCCAGCAGCTTTTCACTAGCGGGGGCAAAGCAAGAGACCCAGTACTTC

clone_size: -
d_call: TRBD1
v_call: TRBV9
j_call: TRBJ2-5
cdr3_length: 15
cdr3_aa: CASSGRTGGGETQYF
cdr3_nt: TGTGCCAGCAGCGGCCGGACAGGGGGCGGGGAGACCCAGTACTTC

clone_size: -
d_call: -
v_call: TRBV9
j_call: TRBJ2-5
cdr3_length: 14
cdr3_aa: CASSVGDSAETQYF
cdr3_nt: TGTGCCAGCAGCGTAGGAGATAGTGCAGAGACCCAGTACTTC

clone_size: few
d_call: TRBD1
v_call: TRBV5-1
j_call: TRBJ1-3
cdr3_length: 15
cdr3_aa: CASSWTGGSGNTIYF
cdr3_nt: TGCGCCAGCAGCTGGACAGGGGGCTCAGGAAACACCATATATTTT

clone_size: few
d_call: TRBD1
v_call: TRBV28
j_call: TRBJ1-4
cdr3_length: 15
cdr3_aa: CASSAAQGAREKLFF
cdr3_nt: TGTGCCAGCAGCGCTGCTCAGGGGGCGCGGGAAAAACTGTTTTTT

clone_size: -
d_call: TRBD1
v_call: TRBV3-1/TRBV3-2
j_call: TRBJ2-7
cdr3_length: 13
cdr3_aa: CASSQGQGNEQYF
cdr3_nt: TGTGCCAGCAGTCAGGGACAGGGAAACGAGCAGTACTTC

clone_size: -
d_call: TRBD1
v_call: TRBV7-9
j_call: TRBJ1-1
cdr3_length: 14
cdr3_aa: CASSYGQGGTEAFF
cdr3_nt: TGTGCCAGCAGTTACGGACAGGGAGGCACTGAAGCTTTCTTT

clone_size: -
d_call: -
v_call: TRBV29-1
j_call: TRBJ2-1
cdr3_length: 15
cdr3_aa: CSVEPTRGGIPEQFF
cdr3_nt: TGCAGCGTTGAGCCCACTAGAGGGGGAATCCCTGAGCAGTTCTTC

clone_size: -
d_call: TRBD2
v_call: TRBV5-1
j_call: TRBJ2-7
cdr3_length: 17
cdr3_aa: CASSFMLAGGSSYEQYF
cdr3_nt: TGCGCCAGCAGCTTTATGCTAGCGGGAGGGAGCTCCTACGAGCAGTACTTC

clone_size: -
d_call: -
v_call: TRBV6-5
j_call: TRBJ2-3
cdr3_length: 13
cdr3_aa: CASTTGSTDTQYF
cdr3_nt: TGTGCCAGTACGACAGGCTCCACAGATACGCAGTATTTT

clone_size: -
d_call: TRBD2
v_call: TRBV9
j_call: TRBJ2-7
cdr3_length: 14
cdr3_aa: CASSASGSIGEQYF
cdr3_nt: TGTGCCAGCAGCGCTAGCGGGAGTATAGGCGAGCAGTACTTC

clone_size: -
d_call: -
v_call: TRBV30
j_call: TRBJ1-3
cdr3_length: 14
cdr3_aa: CAWGAGKSGNTIYF
cdr3_nt: TGTGCCTGGGGAGCAGGGAAATCTGGAAACACCATATATTTT

clone_size: -
d_call: -
v_call: TRBV2
j_call: TRBJ2-1
cdr3_length: 15
cdr3_aa: CASSGAGISYNEQFF
cdr3_nt: TGTGCCAGCAGTGGGGCGGGGATCTCCTACAATGAGCAGTTCTTC

clone_size: -
d_call: -
v_call: TRBV4-2
j_call: TRBJ1-2
cdr3_length: 13
cdr3_aa: CASSQDRAGGYTF
cdr3_nt: TGTGCCAGCAGCCAAGATAGAGCAGGTGGCTACACCTTC

clone_size: -
d_call: -
v_call: TRBV28
j_call: TRBJ1-3
cdr3_length: 14
cdr3_aa: CASRLPRAGNTIYF
cdr3_nt: TGTGCCAGCAGACTTCCCCGGGCTGGAAACACCATATATTTT

clone_size: -
d_call: -
v_call: TRBV18
j_call: TRBJ1-5
cdr3_length: 12
cdr3_aa: CASSPLGQPQHF
cdr3_nt: TGTGCCAGCTCACCGCTCGGTCAGCCCCAGCATTTT

clone_size: -
d_call: TRBD1
v_call: TRBV5-1
j_call: TRBJ1-1
cdr3_length: 15
cdr3_aa: CASSLAGTGGTEAFF
cdr3_nt: TGCGCCAGCAGCTTGGCTGGCACAGGGGGCACTGAAGCTTTCTTT

clone_size: few
d_call: TRBD1
v_call: TRBV30
j_call: TRBJ2-7
cdr3_length: 15
cdr3_aa: CAWSTSGTAVYEQYF
cdr3_nt: TGTGCCTGGAGTACATCAGGGACAGCCGTTTACGAGCAGTACTTC

clone_size: -
d_call: TRBD1
v_call: TRBV9
j_call: TRBJ2-7
cdr3_length: 16
cdr3_aa: CASSAEQGASEGEQYF
cdr3_nt: TGTGCCAGCAGCGCTGAACAGGGGGCGTCGGAGGGAGAGCAGTACTTC

clone_size: -
d_call: -
v_call: TRBV19
j_call: TRBJ1-2
cdr3_length: 14
cdr3_aa: CASSRSGKKGGYTF
cdr3_nt: TGTGCCAGTAGCCGGTCAGGGAAAAAGGGTGGCTACACCTTC

clone_size: -
d_call: -
v_call: TRBV3-1/TRBV3-2
j_call: TRBJ1-1
cdr3_length: 18
cdr3_aa: CASSQGRGKGNMNTEAFF
cdr3_nt: TGTGCCAGCAGCCAAGGAAGGGGGAAGGGGAACATGAACACTGAAGCTTTCTTT

clone_size: -
d_call: -
v_call: TRBV9
j_call: TRBJ1-2
cdr3_length: 13
cdr3_aa: CASSVPGLYGYTF
cdr3_nt: TGTGCCAGCAGCGTACCGGGACTTTATGGCTACACCTTC

clone_size: -
d_call: -
v_call: TRBV9
j_call: TRBJ2-2
cdr3_length: 12
cdr3_aa: CASSADTGELFF
cdr3_nt: TGTGCCAGCAGCGCCGACACCGGGGAGCTGTTTTTT

clone_size: -
d_call: -
v_call: TRBV30
j_call: TRBJ1-6
cdr3_length: 16
cdr3_aa: CAWSGFFGGMDSPLHF
cdr3_nt: TGTGCCTGGAGTGGGTTCTTTGGCGGGATGGATTCACCCCTCCACTTT